One T cell receptor (beta chain) is described in this entry. Antigen specificity is unknown. Study-wide points: Tumor Treg TCRs overlapped most with tumor naive CD4+ cells. The larger cohort examined one V-J beta rearrangement, not whole repertoires.

Cells sorted as Tregs were CD4+, CD25+ and CD127-/low. Semi-nested PCR with Nested Universal Primer A followed constant-region reverse priming of full-length variable regions. MiXCR, run by TCRdb on the 5' RACE reads, gives a single entry per CDR3 protein. Among tens of thousands of distinct CDR3 sequences, 26% were seen once, and the ten largest hold approximately 2.2%. Germline-derived CDR1 and CDR2 are SGHRS and YFSETQ. V shed 8 bases and J 3 bases; nucleotides not matched to a gene: 5. This CDR3 comprises 12 residues. V is TRBV5-1 and J is TRBJ2-7; TRBD1 aligns across 7 bases. The sequencing sample was made of tumor-infiltrating Tregs sorted from the breast tumor. This clonotype was sampled from a female donor with breast cancer. The DNA for the CDR3 is TGCGCCAGTACAGGGGACCTCTACGAGCAGTACTTC. Translated: CASTGDLYEQYF.